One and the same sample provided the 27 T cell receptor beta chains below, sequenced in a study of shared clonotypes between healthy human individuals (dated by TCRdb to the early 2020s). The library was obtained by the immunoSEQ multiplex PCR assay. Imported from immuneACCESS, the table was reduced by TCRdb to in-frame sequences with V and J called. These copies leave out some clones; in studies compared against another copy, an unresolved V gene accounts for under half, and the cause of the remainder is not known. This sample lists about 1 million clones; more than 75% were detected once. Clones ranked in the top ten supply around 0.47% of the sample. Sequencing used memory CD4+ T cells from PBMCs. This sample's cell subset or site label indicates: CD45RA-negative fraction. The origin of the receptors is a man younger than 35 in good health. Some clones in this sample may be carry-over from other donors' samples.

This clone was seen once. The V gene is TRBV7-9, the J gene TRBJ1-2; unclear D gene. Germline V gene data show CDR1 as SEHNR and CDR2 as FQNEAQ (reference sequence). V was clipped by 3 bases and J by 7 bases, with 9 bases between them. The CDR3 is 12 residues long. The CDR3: CASSFGRFGYTF. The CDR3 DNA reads TGTGCCAGCAGCTTCGGCCGGTTTGGCTACACCTTC.

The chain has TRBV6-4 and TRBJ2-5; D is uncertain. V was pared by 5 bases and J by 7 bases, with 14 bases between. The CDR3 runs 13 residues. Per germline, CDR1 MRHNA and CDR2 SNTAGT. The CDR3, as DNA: TGTGCCAGCAGTTCTGGGCCGGGCCGGACCCAGTACTTC. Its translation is CASSSGPGRTQYF.

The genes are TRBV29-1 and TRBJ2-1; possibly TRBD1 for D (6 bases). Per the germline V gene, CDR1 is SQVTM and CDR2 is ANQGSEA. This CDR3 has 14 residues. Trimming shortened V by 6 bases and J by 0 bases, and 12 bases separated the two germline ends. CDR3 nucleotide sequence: TGCAGCGTCAAGACAGGCAGCTCCTACAATGAGCAGTTCTTC. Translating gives CSVKTGSSYNEQFF.

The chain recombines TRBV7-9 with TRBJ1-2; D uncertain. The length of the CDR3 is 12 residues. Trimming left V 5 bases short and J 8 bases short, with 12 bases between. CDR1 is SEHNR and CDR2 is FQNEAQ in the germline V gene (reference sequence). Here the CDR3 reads CASSPQAEGYTF. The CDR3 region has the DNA TGTGCCAGCAGCCCCCAGGCGGAGGGCTACACCTTC.

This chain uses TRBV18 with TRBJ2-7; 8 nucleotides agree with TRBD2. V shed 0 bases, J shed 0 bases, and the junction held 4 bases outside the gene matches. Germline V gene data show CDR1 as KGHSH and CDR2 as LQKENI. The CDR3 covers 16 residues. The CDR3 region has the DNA TGTGCCAGCTCACCACCGGGGGGACTAGTCTCCTACGAGCAGTACTTC. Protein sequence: CASSPPGGLVSYEQYF.

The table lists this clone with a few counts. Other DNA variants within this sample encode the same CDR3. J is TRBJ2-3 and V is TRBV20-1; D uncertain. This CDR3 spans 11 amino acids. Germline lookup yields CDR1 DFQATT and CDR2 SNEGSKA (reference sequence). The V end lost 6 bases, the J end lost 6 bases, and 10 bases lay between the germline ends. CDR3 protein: CSAPWADTQYF. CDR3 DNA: TGCAGTGCCCCATGGGCCGATACGCAGTATTTT.

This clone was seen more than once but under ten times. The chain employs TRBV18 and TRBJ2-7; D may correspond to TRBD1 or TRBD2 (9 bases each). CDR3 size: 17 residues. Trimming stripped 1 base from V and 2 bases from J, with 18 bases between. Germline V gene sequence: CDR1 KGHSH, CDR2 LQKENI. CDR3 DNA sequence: TGTGCCAGCTCACCACGCGGGGGGGGACAGGGCACCTACGAGCAGTACTTC. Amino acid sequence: CASSPRGGGQGTYEQYF.

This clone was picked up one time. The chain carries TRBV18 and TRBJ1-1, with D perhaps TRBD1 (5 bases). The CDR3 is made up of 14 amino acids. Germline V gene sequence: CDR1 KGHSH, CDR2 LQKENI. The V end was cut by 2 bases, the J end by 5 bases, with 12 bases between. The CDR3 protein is CASSPWGVRTEAFF. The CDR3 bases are TGTGCCAGCTCACCATGGGGGGTGCGGACTGAAGCTTTCTTT.

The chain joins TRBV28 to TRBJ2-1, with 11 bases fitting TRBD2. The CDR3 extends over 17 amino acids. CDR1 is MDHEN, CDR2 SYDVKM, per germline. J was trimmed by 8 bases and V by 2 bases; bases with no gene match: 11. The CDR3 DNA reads TGTGCCAGCAGTTTACTACTAGCGGGAGTAACTGTTGATGAGCAGTTCTTC. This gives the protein CASSLLLAGVTVDEQFF.

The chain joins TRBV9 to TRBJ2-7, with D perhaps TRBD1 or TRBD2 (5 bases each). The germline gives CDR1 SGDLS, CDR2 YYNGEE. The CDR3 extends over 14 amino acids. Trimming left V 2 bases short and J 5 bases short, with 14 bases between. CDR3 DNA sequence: TGTGCCAGCAGCGTCGGGACGGCCTACAACGAGCAGTACTTC. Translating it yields CASSVGTAYNEQYF.

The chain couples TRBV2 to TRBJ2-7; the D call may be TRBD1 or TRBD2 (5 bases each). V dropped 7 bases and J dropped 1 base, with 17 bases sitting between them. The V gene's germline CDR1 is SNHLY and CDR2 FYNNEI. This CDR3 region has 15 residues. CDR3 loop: CASKAGQDISYEQYF. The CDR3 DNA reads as TGTGCCAGCAAGGCGGGCCAGGACATTTCCTACGAGCAGTACTTC.

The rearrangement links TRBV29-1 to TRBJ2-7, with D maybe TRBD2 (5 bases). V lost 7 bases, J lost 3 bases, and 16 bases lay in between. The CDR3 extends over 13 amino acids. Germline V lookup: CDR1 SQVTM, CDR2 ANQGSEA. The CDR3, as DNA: TGCAGCGCCCAGGACGGGAAACACTACGAGCAGTACTTC. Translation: CSAQDGKHYEQYF.

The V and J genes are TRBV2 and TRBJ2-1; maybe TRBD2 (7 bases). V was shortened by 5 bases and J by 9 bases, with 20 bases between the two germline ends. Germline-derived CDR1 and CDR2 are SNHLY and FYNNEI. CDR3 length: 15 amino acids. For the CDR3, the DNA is TGTGCCAGCAGTCGACAGGCCTCTGGACTAGGTGAGCAGTTCTTC. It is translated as CASSRQASGLGEQFF.

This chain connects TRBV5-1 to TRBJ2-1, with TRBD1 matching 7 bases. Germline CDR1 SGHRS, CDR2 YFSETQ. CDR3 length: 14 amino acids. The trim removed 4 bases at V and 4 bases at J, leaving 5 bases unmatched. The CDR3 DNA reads TGCGCCAGCAGCAGGACGGACAGGTACAATGAGCAGTTCTTC. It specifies CASSRTDRYNEQFF.

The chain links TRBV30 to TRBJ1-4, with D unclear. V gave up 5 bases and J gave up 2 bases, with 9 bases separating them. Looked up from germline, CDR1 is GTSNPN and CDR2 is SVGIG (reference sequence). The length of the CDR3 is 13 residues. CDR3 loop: CAWEPGTNEKLFF. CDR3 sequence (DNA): TGTGCCTGGGAACCGGGCACTAATGAAAAACTGTTTTTT.

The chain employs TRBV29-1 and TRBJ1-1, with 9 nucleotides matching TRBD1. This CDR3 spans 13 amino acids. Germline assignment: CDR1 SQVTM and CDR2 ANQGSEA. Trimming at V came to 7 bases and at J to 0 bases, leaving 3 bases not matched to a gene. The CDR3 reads CSADRGLNTEAFF. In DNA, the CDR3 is TGCAGCGCGGACAGGGGTCTGAACACTGAAGCTTTCTTT.

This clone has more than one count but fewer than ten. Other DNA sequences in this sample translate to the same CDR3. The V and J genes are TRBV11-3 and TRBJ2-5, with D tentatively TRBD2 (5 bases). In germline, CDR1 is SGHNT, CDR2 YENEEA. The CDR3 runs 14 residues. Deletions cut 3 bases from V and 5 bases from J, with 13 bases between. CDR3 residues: CASSFGGSEETQYF. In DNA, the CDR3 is TGTGCCAGCAGCTTCGGTGGGAGTGAGGAGACCCAGTACTTC.

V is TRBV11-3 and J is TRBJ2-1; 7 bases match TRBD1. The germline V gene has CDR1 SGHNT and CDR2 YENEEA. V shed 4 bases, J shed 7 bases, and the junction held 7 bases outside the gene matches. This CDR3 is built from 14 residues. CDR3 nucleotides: TGTGCCAGCAGCTCCAACGACAGGGCTAATGAGCAGTTCTTC. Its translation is CASSSNDRANEQFF.

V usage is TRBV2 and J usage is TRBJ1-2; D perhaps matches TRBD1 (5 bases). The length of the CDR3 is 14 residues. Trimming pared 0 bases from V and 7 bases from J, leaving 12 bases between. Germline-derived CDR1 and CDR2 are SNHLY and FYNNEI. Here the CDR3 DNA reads TGTGCCAGCAGTGAAGCGCGAGGGGCTGGTGGCTACACCTTC. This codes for CASSEARGAGGYTF.

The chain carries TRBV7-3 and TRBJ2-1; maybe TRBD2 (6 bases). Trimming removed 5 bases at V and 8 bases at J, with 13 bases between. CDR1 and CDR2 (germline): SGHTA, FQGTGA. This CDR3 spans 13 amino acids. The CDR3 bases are TGTGCCAGCAGCCGCCGGGCGGGATATGAGCAGTTCTTC. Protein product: CASSRRAGYEQFF.

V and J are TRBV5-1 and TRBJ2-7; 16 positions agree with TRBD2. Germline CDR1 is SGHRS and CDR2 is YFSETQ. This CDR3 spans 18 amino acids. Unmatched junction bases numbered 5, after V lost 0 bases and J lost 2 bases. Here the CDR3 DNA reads TGCGCCAGCAGCTTGGGGGGACTAGCGGGAGGGCCGGCCTACGAGCAGTACTTC. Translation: CASSLGGLAGGPAYEQYF.

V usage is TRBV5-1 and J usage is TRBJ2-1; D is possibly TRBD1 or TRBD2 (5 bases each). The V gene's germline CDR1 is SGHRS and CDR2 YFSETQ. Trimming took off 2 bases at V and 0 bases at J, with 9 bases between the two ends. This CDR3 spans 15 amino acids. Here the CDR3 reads CASSFGTSSYNEQFF. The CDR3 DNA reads TGCGCCAGCAGCTTCGGGACGAGCTCCTACAATGAGCAGTTCTTC.

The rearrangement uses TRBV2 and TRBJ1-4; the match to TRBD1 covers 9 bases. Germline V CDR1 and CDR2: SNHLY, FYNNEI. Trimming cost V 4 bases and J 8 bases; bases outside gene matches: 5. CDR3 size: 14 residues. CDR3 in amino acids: CASSGQGEREKLFF. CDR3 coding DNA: TGTGCCAGCAGTGGACAGGGGGAGAGAGAAAAACTGTTTTTT.

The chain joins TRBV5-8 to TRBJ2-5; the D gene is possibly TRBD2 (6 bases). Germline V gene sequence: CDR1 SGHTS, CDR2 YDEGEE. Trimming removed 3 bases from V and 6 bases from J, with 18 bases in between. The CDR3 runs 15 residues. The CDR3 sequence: CASSYRDSWGKTQYF. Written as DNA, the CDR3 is TGTGCCAGCAGCTACCGGGACTCCTGGGGAAAGACCCAGTACTTC.

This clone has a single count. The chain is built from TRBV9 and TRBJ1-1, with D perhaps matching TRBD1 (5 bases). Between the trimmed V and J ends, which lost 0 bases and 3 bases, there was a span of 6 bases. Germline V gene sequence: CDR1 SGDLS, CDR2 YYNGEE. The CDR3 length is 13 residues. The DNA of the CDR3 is TGTGCCAGCAGCGTAGTGACAGACACTGAAGCTTTCTTT. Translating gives CASSVVTDTEAFF. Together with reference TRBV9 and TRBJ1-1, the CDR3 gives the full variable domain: DSGVTQTPKHLITATGQRVTLRCSPRSGDLSVYWYQQSLDQGLQFLIQYYNGEERAKGNILERFSAQQFPDLHSELNLSSLELGDSALYFCASSVVTDTEAFFGQGTRLTVV.

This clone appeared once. This CDR3 is CASSTTGTMNYGYTF. The DNA of the CDR3 is TGCGCCAGCAGCACGACCGGGACAATGAACTATGGCTACACCTTC. This chain joins TRBV5-1 and TRBJ1-2, with a weak D call TRBD1 (6 bases). Trimming shortened V by 4 bases and J by 2 bases, and 15 bases separated the two germline ends. Germline CDR1 is SGHRS and CDR2 is YFSETQ. This CDR3 contains 15 residues.

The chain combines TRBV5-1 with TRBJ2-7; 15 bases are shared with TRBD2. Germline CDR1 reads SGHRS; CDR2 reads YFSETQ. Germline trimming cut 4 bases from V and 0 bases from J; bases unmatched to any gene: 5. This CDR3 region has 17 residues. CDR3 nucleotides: TGCGCCAGCAGCCCTACGGGACTAGCGGGAGGCTCCTACGAGCAGTACTTC. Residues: CASSPTGLAGGSYEQYF.